A selection of T cell receptor beta chains follows, all from one sample in a study of pediatric ulcerative colitis. TCRdb's copy holds only in-frame clones and misses some; the assay was immunoSEQ multiplex PCR. The profile shows about 35,000 clones, about 81% of them singletons. Sequencing was done on a sample of gut tissue. The receptors were gathered from a boy aged 5 to 17 with mild ulcerative colitis. Both conserved end residues are part of each CDR3. A D gene is named only where the DNA matches it firmly. A clone size is listed for some rows: how often the clone was seen (once, few, many), or a class if it is expanded.

v_call	j_call	d_call	clone_size	cdr3_aa	cdr3_nt
TRBV5-8	TRBJ2-7	-	once	CASSLLQTYEQYF	TGTGCCAGCAGCTTGTTACAGACCTACGAGCAGTACTTC
TRBV7-9	TRBJ1-1	TRBD1	-	CASSPQGSYEAFF	TGTGCCAGCAGCCCACAGGGGAGCTATGAAGCTTTCTTT
TRBV19	TRBJ2-6	-	-	CASSEDSPAVSGANVLTF	TGTGCCAGTAGTGAGGACTCTCCGGCAGTCTCTGGGGCCAACGTCCTGACTTTC
TRBV10-2	TRBJ2-7	TRBD1	-	CASSEYAGTGDSEQYF	TGCGCCAGCAGTGAGTACGCCGGGACAGGGGACTCCGAGCAGTACTTC
TRBV5-8	TRBJ1-5	-	once	CASSSTTDQPQHF	TGTGCCAGCAGCTCCACGACGGATCAGCCCCAGCATTTT
TRBV4-2	TRBJ1-1	-	-	CASSQDEGDTEAFF	TGTGCCAGCAGCCAAGATGAAGGGGACACTGAAGCTTTCTTT
TRBV30	TRBJ1-3	TRBD1	-	CAWTTGAGNTIYF	TGTGCCTGGACGACAGGGGCTGGAAACACCATATATTTT
TRBV10-3	TRBJ1-3	TRBD1	-	CAITRDRAGNTIYF	TGTGCCATCACCCGAGACAGGGCCGGAAACACCATATATTTT
TRBV27	TRBJ2-3	-	-	CASSLWQGRDTDTQYF	TGTGCCAGCAGTTTATGGCAGGGAAGGGACACAGATACGCAGTATTTT
TRBV29-1	TRBJ2-5	-	-	CSARGLRWTQETQYF	TGCAGCGCCCGGGGGCTAAGGTGGACACAAGAGACCCAGTACTTC
TRBV6-5	TRBJ2-2	-	-	CASSSRDTGELFF	TGTGCCAGCAGCTCAAGGGACACCGGGGAGCTGTTTTTT
TRBV4-2	TRBJ1-2	-	-	CASSQGLGYGYTF	TGTGCCAGCAGCCAAGGCCTCGGGTATGGCTACACCTTC
TRBV5-1	TRBJ2-7	-	-	CASSLEAGYEQYF	TGCGCCAGCAGCTTGGAGGCGGGCTACGAGCAGTACTTC
TRBV7-7	TRBJ2-2	-	-	CASSVFNTGELFF	TGTGCTAGCAGCGTTTTTAACACCGGGGAGCTGTTTTTT
TRBV7-9	TRBJ1-1	-	-	CASSFFPETEAFF	TGTGCCAGCAGCTTTTTCCCTGAAACTGAAGCTTTCTTT
TRBV30	TRBJ2-1	TRBD2	-	CALEGLAGGRYNEQFF	TGTGCCTTGGAGGGACTAGCGGGGGGCCGTTACAATGAGCAGTTCTTC
TRBV4-2	TRBJ2-5	-	few	CASSQDYKGLVETQYF	TGTGCCAGCAGCCAAGACTACAAGGGACTCGTGGAGACCCAGTACTTC
TRBV6-1	TRBJ1-4	-	-	CASSGSDEKLFF	TGTGCCAGCAGTGGTTCCGATGAAAAACTGTTTTTT
TRBV7-9	TRBJ1-2	-	-	CASSVMGVYGYTF	TGTGCCAGCAGCGTAATGGGGGTCTATGGCTACACCTTC
TRBV28	TRBJ1-2	-	-	CASSSLRARGYTF	TGTGCCAGCAGTTCCCTCCGGGCGCGAGGCTACACCTTC
TRBV2	TRBJ2-5	-	-	CASSRSPGQQETQYF	TGTGCCAGCAGCCGCAGCCCCGGACAGCAAGAGACCCAGTACTTC
TRBV7-7	TRBJ2-2	-	-	CASSVDAVGELFF	TGTGCTAGCAGCGTAGATGCTGTCGGGGAGCTGTTTTTT
TRBV5-6	TRBJ2-1	-	-	CASSLGRNFINNEQFF	TGTGCCAGCAGCTTGGGGCGGAACTTCATTAACAATGAGCAGTTCTTC
TRBV2	TRBJ2-5	-	few	CASSELNLQETQYF	TGTGCCAGCAGTGAGTTGAACTTACAAGAGACCCAGTACTTC
TRBV5-6	TRBJ2-7	-	-	CASSLAGVPYEQYF	TGTGCCAGCAGCTTGGCAGGGGTCCCATACGAGCAGTACTTC
TRBV15	TRBJ2-5	-	-	CATSRVREGTQYF	TGTGCCACCAGCAGAGTCAGGGAAGGGACCCAGTACTTC
TRBV30	TRBJ1-5	-	-	CAWSVTGTQAGQPQHF	TGTGCCTGGAGTGTAACCGGGACTCAAGCTGGTCAGCCCCAGCATTTT
TRBV2	TRBJ2-1	-	-	CASMKWDGYNEQFF	TGTGCCAGCATGAAATGGGACGGCTACAATGAGCAGTTCTTC
TRBV18	TRBJ1-1	-	-	CASSPPSWAGGLNTEAFF	TGTGCCAGCTCACCACCGTCCTGGGCGGGGGGGTTGAACACTGAAGCTTTCTTT
TRBV7-9	TRBJ1-1	-	once	CASSYSGENTEAFF	TGTGCCAGCAGCTATTCAGGGGAGAACACTGAAGCTTTCTTT
TRBV7-3	TRBJ2-1	-	-	CASSSMNANEQFF	TGTGCCAGCAGCTCCATGAATGCCAATGAGCAGTTCTTC
TRBV19	TRBJ2-3	TRBD1	once	CASSIGTGVITDTQYF	TGTGCCAGTAGTATTGGGACAGGGGTCATCACAGATACGCAGTATTTT
TRBV6-5	TRBJ1-5	-	-	CASSYSVRGQPQHF	TGTGCCAGCAGTTACTCGGTTCGAGGTCAGCCCCAGCATTTT
TRBV6-1	TRBJ1-1	-	-	CASIGGWDTEAFF	TGTGCCAGCATCGGAGGGTGGGACACTGAAGCTTTCTTT
TRBV5-1	TRBJ2-5	-	-	CASSPGYRQETQYF	TGCGCCAGCAGTCCTGGATACAGACAAGAGACCCAGTACTTC
TRBV6-5	TRBJ1-2	TRBD1	once	CASSYSGQGANYGYTF	TGTGCCAGCAGTTACTCAGGACAGGGGGCTAACTATGGCTACACCTTC
TRBV4-1	TRBJ2-5	TRBD1	-	CASSQEDREETQYF	TGCGCCAGCAGCCAAGAGGACAGGGAAGAGACCCAGTACTTC
TRBV2	TRBJ1-4	-	-	CASSEALRYKSNEKLFF	TGTGCCAGCAGTGAAGCGCTTCGTTACAAATCTAATGAAAAACTGTTTTTT
TRBV11-3	TRBJ1-1	-	-	CASSFGGDTEAFF	TGTGCCAGCAGCTTCGGTGGGGACACTGAAGCTTTCTTT
TRBV29-1	TRBJ1-1	-	-	CSVEFRMNTEAFF	TGCAGCGTTGAGTTCAGAATGAACACTGAAGCTTTCTTT